Presented here are 21 T cell receptor beta chains from one specimen sequenced in a study of T-cell reconstitution after alpha-beta-depleted transplantation in children. The TCRbeta library was prepared with unique molecular identifiers. TCRdb called the PCR reads again in MiXCR, with one record for every CDR3 protein. This sample has nearly 400,000 distinct CDR3 sequences, with about 20% found just once. The sequences come from PBMCs from the stem cell graft donor, collected from the stem cell graft. These receptors were taken from a human donor who donated a stem cell graft to a child with acute myeloid leukemia.

This clonotype was observed a few times. The chain is built from TRBV27 and TRBJ2-7; 11 bases are a match to TRBD1. The germline gives CDR1 MNHEY, CDR2 SMNVEV (reference sequence). J gave up 2 bases and V 5 bases, and 5 bases lay outside the gene matches. CDR3 length: 15 residues. The CDR3 here is CASSLGTGGTYEQYF. The CDR3 DNA is TGTGCCAGCAGTCTAGGGACAGGGGGGACCTACGAGCAGTACTTC.

The V call is TRBV11-2, the J call TRBJ1-2; D perhaps matches TRBD1 (5 bases). This CDR3 spans 14 amino acids. Per germline, CDR1 SGHAT and CDR2 FQNNGV. Trimming cost V 0 bases and J 3 bases, with 8 bases left between them. This CDR3 reads CASSLEQGDYGYTF. Here the CDR3 DNA reads TGTGCCAGCAGCTTAGAGCAGGGAGACTATGGCTACACCTTC.

This clonotype was seen a handful of times. The CDR3: CASSVGVRAETQYF. In DNA form, the CDR3 reads TGTGCCAGCAGCGTAGGAGTCCGGGCGGAGACCCAGTACTTC. The chain carries TRBV9 and TRBJ2-5; D is ambiguous. Trimming removed 0 bases at V and 5 bases at J, with 11 bases between. The CDR3 is 14 residues long. Germline-derived CDR1 and CDR2 are SGDLS and YYNGEE.

This clonotype was counted many times. The chain couples TRBV9 to TRBJ2-3; the match to TRBD2 covers 8 bases. Germline V gene lookup returns CDR1 SGDLS and CDR2 YYNGEE. This CDR3 has 18 amino acids. Germline trimming cut 0 bases from V and 0 bases from J; bases unmatched to any gene: 9. The CDR3 DNA reads TGTGCCAGCAGCGTAGGTTTTGGTAGCGGGATAAGCACAGATACGCAGTATTTT. It yields the protein CASSVGFGSGISTDTQYF.

In its sample, this clonotype was seen many times. The chain joins TRBV20-1 to TRBJ1-4; D ambiguous. Germline V gene lookup returns CDR1 DFQATT and CDR2 SNEGSKA (reference sequence). This CDR3 has 12 amino acids. The V and J ends lost 1 base and 4 bases respectively, with 4 bases between them. In nucleotides, the CDR3 is TGCAGTGCTAGAGGTTTTAATGAAAAACTGTTTTTT. The encoded protein is CSARGFNEKLFF.

The genes are TRBV28 and TRBJ2-3, with D perhaps assigned TRBD1 or TRBD2 (5 bases each). Deletions cut 8 bases from V and 1 base from J, with 10 bases between. The germline gives CDR1 MDHEN, CDR2 SYDVKM. The CDR3 has 13 amino acids. The DNA of the CDR3 is TGTGCCAGCGGGGGTAGCCGCACAGATACGCAGTATTTT. It yields the protein CASGGSRTDTQYF. Variable domain in full (rest from reference TRBV28 and TRBJ2-3): DVKVTQSSRYLVKRTGEKVFLECVQDMDHENMFWYRQDPGLGLRLIYFSYDVKMKEKGDIPEGYSVSREKKERFSLILESASTNQTSMYLCASGGSRTDTQYFGPGTRLTVL.

This clonotype was detected only a few times. The V and J genes are TRBV6-2 or TRBV6-3 and TRBJ1-1; 7 nucleotides line up with TRBD1. The V segment lost 8 bases and the J segment 1 base; nucleotides outside the gene matches: 19. Looked up from germline, CDR1 is MNHEY and CDR2 is SVGEGT. The CDR3 is made up of 18 amino acids. CDR3: CASRYLTGKVRENTEAFF. The CDR3 DNA reads as TGTGCCAGCCGGTACTTGACAGGGAAGGTAAGGGAGAACACTGAAGCTTTCTTT.

J is TRBJ2-5 and V is TRBV4-1; no clear D. Germline loops: CDR1 MGHRA, CDR2 YSYEKL. CDR3 length: 14 amino acids. V dropped 1 base and J dropped 1 base, with 7 bases sitting between them. The CDR3 loop reads CASSQANRQETQYF. In DNA form, the CDR3 reads TGCGCCAGCAGCCAAGCGAACCGCCAAGAGACCCAGTACTTC.

This clonotype was observed a few times. This sequence joins TRBV10-2 and TRBJ2-3; 10 bases match TRBD2. With V trimmed by 6 bases and J by 5 bases, 8 bases remained unmatched. CDR3 length: 15 residues. The germline CDR1 and CDR2 sequences are WSHSY and SAAADI. Here the CDR3 reads CASSPTSGVGDTQYF. The CDR3 DNA is TGCGCCAGCAGCCCTACTAGCGGGGTAGGAGATACGCAGTATTTT.

This clonotype was counted between two and nine times. The chain couples TRBV5-1 to TRBJ2-3; the D gene could be TRBD1 or TRBD2 (5 bases each). The CDR3 extends over 15 amino acids. CDR1 SGHRS and CDR2 YFSETQ come from the germline V gene. V lost 0 bases and J lost 6, with 14 bases in between. CDR3 loop: CASSLALGDVDTQYF. The CDR3 nucleotides read TGCGCCAGCAGCTTGGCCCTGGGGGACGTGGATACGCAGTATTTT.

The J gene is TRBJ2-4, the V gene TRBV12-3 or TRBV12-4; D is tentatively TRBD1 or TRBD2 (5 bases each). This CDR3 region has 11 residues. The V gene lost 5 bases and the J gene lost 13 bases, with 12 bases spanning the gap. CDR3 sequence reads: CASSRGASQYF. The CDR3 bases are TGTGCCAGCAGTCGTGGGGCTAGCCAGTACTTC.

Only a few counts were recorded for this clonotype. This CDR3 reads CSAQGQRGVSEKLFF. In DNA form, the CDR3 reads TGCAGTGCCCAGGGACAGAGGGGGGTGTCTGAAAAACTGTTTTTT. The chain has TRBV20-1 and TRBJ1-4, with TRBD1 matching 7 bases. The CDR3 covers 15 residues. Germline-derived CDR1 and CDR2 are DFQATT and SNEGSKA (reference sequence). The ends lost 6 bases at V and 7 bases at J; junction bases unmatched: 14.

The rearrangement links TRBV20-1 to TRBJ2-5, with 11 bases aligning to TRBD2. V lost 6 bases, J lost 2 bases, and 11 bases stayed unmatched. The CDR3 totals 16 residues. CDR1 DFQATT and CDR2 SNEGSKA come from the germline V gene (reference sequence). The CDR3 DNA reads TGCAGTGCCTTAACCGGACTAGCGGGCCCTCAAGAGACCCAGTACTTC. Residues: CSALTGLAGPQETQYF.

This clonotype was seen a few times. The V gene is TRBV4-3, the J gene TRBJ1-4; D ambiguous. CDR1 and CDR2 from the germline V gene are LGHNA and YSLEER. This CDR3 contains 17 residues. V was shortened by 4 bases and J by 10 bases, with 25 bases between the two germline ends. The DNA for the CDR3 is TGCGCCAGCAGCCCCTCGAGATACAAAAAGGATTGGGGAAAACTGTTTTTT. Protein product: CASSPSRYKKDWGKLFF.

The V call is TRBV7-2, the J call TRBJ2-1; 9 bases match TRBD2. Per germline, CDR1 SGHTA and CDR2 FQGNSA. This CDR3 has 15 amino acids. With V trimmed by 1 base and J by 8 bases, 6 bases remained unmatched. As DNA, the CDR3 is TGTGCCAGCAGCTTAGTAGGTAGCGGGAGCGATGAGCAGTTCTTC. It codes for CASSLVGSGSDEQFF.

The chain has TRBV6-2 or TRBV6-3 and TRBJ1-5; D uncertain. Germline V gives CDR1 MNHEY, CDR2 SVGEGT. The length of the CDR3 is 14 residues. V dropped 2 bases and J dropped 4 bases, with 9 bases sitting between them. The chain's CDR3 is CASSYGRPNQPQHF. For the CDR3, the DNA is TGTGCCAGCAGTTACGGCAGGCCAAATCAGCCCCAGCATTTT.

On this clonotype itself: The final CDR3 position lacks the conserved phenylalanine or tryptophan, pointing to a likely read error. The rearrangement joins TRBV12-3 or TRBV12-4 to TRBJ1-2, with D tentatively TRBD1 (6 bases). The CDR3 covers 13 residues. The ends were cut back, 3 bases at V and 2 bases at J, with 7 bases in the middle. CDR3 sequence reads: CASSLQGNYGYTC. The CDR3 DNA is TGTGCCAGCAGTTTGCAGGGGAACTATGGCTACACCTGC.

There are many counts of this clonotype. V gene TRBV20-1 combines with J gene TRBJ2-1, with a tentative D call TRBD2 (6 bases). The V gene's germline CDR1 is DFQATT and CDR2 SNEGSKA (reference sequence). The CDR3 runs to 14 residues. Trimming pared 1 base from V and 4 bases from J, leaving 11 bases between. The CDR3, as DNA: TGCAGTGCTAGAGGTGGTAGCGGATACAATGAGCAGTTCTTC. Translated: CSARGGSGYNEQFF.

V and J are TRBV28 and TRBJ1-5; weak D call: TRBD1 (6 bases). V lost 5 bases and J lost 7, with 12 bases in between. Germline loops: CDR1 MDHEN, CDR2 SYDVKM. The CDR3 is made up of 13 amino acids. The CDR3 nucleotides read TGTGCCAGCAGTCAATACAGGGACCAGCCCCAGCATTTT. Translated: CASSQYRDQPQHF.

This clonotype is a singleton in its sample. V usage is TRBV20-1 and J usage is TRBJ2-7, with D possibly being TRBD2 (6 bases). Germline V CDR1 and CDR2: DFQATT, SNEGSKA (reference sequence). The CDR3 sequence is 15 residues long. V was pared by 3 bases and J by 0 bases, with 15 bases between. The CDR3 DNA follows: TGCAGTGCTAGTGGCGCTAGCGCCAGCTCCTACGAGCAGTACTTC. Amino acids: CSASGASASSYEQYF.

There are a few counts of this clonotype. The chain couples TRBV6-5 to TRBJ2-1, with TRBD2 matching over 9 bases. V lost 1 base and J lost 2; bases outside the gene matches: 3. The CDR3 is made up of 16 amino acids. The germline V gene has CDR1 MNHEY and CDR2 SVGAGI. The CDR3 DNA reads as TGTGCCAGCAGTTACTTAGCGGGAGCCCCCTACAATGAGCAGTTCTTC. It translates to CASSYLAGAPYNEQFF.